This T cell receptor (beta chain) was recorded in a study of CXCR3-negative and CXCR3-positive naive CD8 T cells. Study-wide findings and caveats: Against CXCR3-negative naive cells, CXCR3-positive naive cells showed more hydrophobic TRB CDR3s. Whereas both naive subsets had comparably high diversity, memory CD8+ cells had much lower diversity.

Researchers prepared the TRB cDNA libraries using 5' RACE with UMI labels. After re-calling the 5' RACE reads, TCRdb lists one entry per CDR3 protein, DNA absent. The sample data list 150,000 to 180,000 distinct CDR3 sequences. The naive CD8+ gate required CD45RO-CCR7+CD27+CD95- phenotype. To note about this clonotype: Antigen specificity is unknown.

The CDR3 totals 15 residues. Germline CDR1 and CDR2: LGHNA and YNFKEQ. The rearrangement links TRBV4-2 to TRBJ2-1; checking the TCRdb D call of TRBD2 is not possible without DNA. The sequencing sample was made of naive CXCR3+ CD8+ T cells from blood. Subset denoted: CD45RO-CCR7+CD27+CD95- naive CD8+ T cells expressing CXCR3 (TNR3+). This clonotype was obtained from a human donor in good health. Some clones in this sample may be carry-over from other donors' samples. The CDR3 loop is CASSQEAGGPDEQFF.